The 32 T cell receptor beta chains in this list originate from one sample, sequenced in a study of breast tumors, draining lymph nodes, adjacent tissues. TCRdb re-called the multiplex PCR reads with MiXCR, one entry per CDR3 protein. The sample lists some 250,000 distinct CDR3 sequences; less than 45% were seen once. Axillary draining lymph nodes of breast cancer patients supplied the node samples. The material sequenced was axillary lymph node tissue. These receptors were obtained from a female donor with breast cancer. Some clones in this sample may be carry-over from other donors' samples.

In this sample, this clonotype turned up a few times. V usage is TRBV9 and J usage is TRBJ2-5, with 8 bases fitting TRBD1. The V gene's germline CDR1 is SGDLS and CDR2 YYNGEE. This CDR3 spans 14 amino acids. Trimming took 4 bases from V and 4 from J; bases not matched to a gene: 6. CDR3 loop: CASSFAGGGETQYF. DNA of the CDR3: TGTGCCAGCAGCTTCGCAGGGGGCGGAGAGACCCAGTACTTC.

This clonotype was seen ten or more times. The chain carries TRBV20-1 and TRBJ2-3; no clear D gene. The germline V gene has CDR1 DFQATT and CDR2 SNEGSKA (reference sequence). V gave up 1 base and J gave up 2 bases, with 4 bases separating them. This CDR3 has 12 amino acids. The CDR3 is CSARATTDTQYF. CDR3 nucleotide sequence: TGCAGTGCTAGAGCGACCACAGATACGCAGTATTTT.

Ten or more counts support this clonotype. The gene calls are TRBV10-3 and TRBJ2-5; no reliable D call. Trimming shortened V by 0 bases and J by 5 bases, and 7 bases separated the two germline ends. The germline gives CDR1 ENHRY, CDR2 SYGVKD. This CDR3 has 13 amino acids. Here the CDR3 reads CAISESGSETQYF. CDR3 in DNA: TGTGCCATCAGTGAGTCAGGGTCCGAGACCCAGTACTTC.

This chain uses TRBV6-2 or TRBV6-3 with TRBJ1-5, with D possibly being TRBD1 (5 bases). Germline V gene sequence: CDR1 MNHEY, CDR2 SVGEGT. V gave up 5 bases and J gave up 1 base, with 9 bases separating them. The CDR3 sequence is 14 residues long. The CDR3 DNA reads TGTGCCAGCAGTCGCCGGGACAGCAATCAGCCCCAGCATTTT. Translation: CASSRRDSNQPQHF.

This clonotype was observed at least ten times. The chain employs TRBV29-1 and TRBJ2-3; the D gene is possibly TRBD2 (6 bases). The ends were cut back, 4 bases at V and 4 bases at J, with 15 bases in the middle. This CDR3 is built from 14 residues. The germline gives CDR1 SQVTM, CDR2 ANQGSEA. DNA for the CDR3: TGCAGCGTTGCTCCTCGGGGGTGGGCAGATACGCAGTATTTT. Its protein product is CSVAPRGWADTQYF.

This clonotype was seen a handful of times. The chain couples TRBV3-1 to TRBJ1-2; D ambiguous. From germline, CDR1 is LGHDT and CDR2 YNNKEL (reference sequence). The CDR3 is made up of 16 amino acids. Trimming removed 1 base at V and 0 bases at J, with 12 bases between. CDR3 nucleotide sequence: TGTGCCAGCAGCCAAGTTGAGGGCTGGGCTAACTATGGCTACACCTTC. Translating it yields CASSQVEGWANYGYTF.

The J gene is TRBJ1-5, the V gene TRBV24-1, with 10 bases lining up with TRBD1. The CDR3 is made up of 16 amino acids. The V gene's germline CDR1 is KGHDR and CDR2 SFDVKD. Trimming cost V 9 bases and J 0 bases; bases outside gene matches: 7. CDR3 loop: CATWDRGQYSNQPQHF. The CDR3 DNA is TGTGCCACCTGGGACAGGGGCCAATATAGCAATCAGCCCCAGCATTTT.

This clonotype was seen repeatedly, ten times or more. The chain employs TRBV3-1 and TRBJ1-2; 10 bases agree with TRBD1. This CDR3 is built from 15 residues. Germline V gene lookup returns CDR1 LGHDT and CDR2 YNNKEL (reference sequence). Trimming removed 0 bases from V and 5 bases from J; junction bases left unmatched: 3. CDR3 residues: CASSQEGQGMYGYTF. The CDR3, as DNA: TGTGCCAGCAGCCAAGAGGGACAGGGGATGTATGGCTACACCTTC. Complete variable domain (other parts from reference TRBV3-1 and TRBJ1-2): DTAVSQTPKYLVTQMGNDKSIKCEQNLGHDTMYWYKQDSKKFLKIMFSYNNKELIINETVPNRFSPKSPDKAHLNLHINSLELGDSAVYFCASSQEGQGMYGYTFGSGTRLTVV.

This clonotype occurred many times. The genes are TRBV6-5 and TRBJ2-7; D is possibly TRBD1 (5 bases). CDR3 length: 14 residues. V lost 2 bases and J lost 2, with 10 bases in between. Germline assignment: CDR1 MNHEY and CDR2 SVGAGI. CDR3: CASSYTQGPYEQYF. The CDR3 region has the DNA TGTGCCAGCAGTTACACTCAGGGTCCCTACGAGCAGTACTTC.

This clonotype is a singleton in its sample. Germline and junction disagree at one end, which may indicate a read error. This chain links TRBV10-3 with TRBJ2-4; possibly TRBD1 or TRBD2 for D (6 bases each). This CDR3 contains 14 residues. Germline-derived CDR1 and CDR2 are ENHRY and SYGVKD. The CDR3 coding sequence is TGTGCCAGCAGTGAAAGGGGGGCAGTAGGCATTCAGTACTTC. Its translation: CASSERGAVGIQYF.

Many counts were recorded for this clonotype. The V gene is TRBV2, the J gene TRBJ2-1; D could derive from TRBD1 or TRBD2 (5 bases each). CDR3 length: 15 residues. The germline V gene encodes CDR1 SNHLY and CDR2 FYNNEI. With 6 bases removed from V and 5 bases from J, the gap between germline ends came to 17 bases. The CDR3 DNA is TGTGCCAGCAGCTTAACCCCGGGACGGAACAATGAGCAGTTCTTC. Its translation: CASSLTPGRNNEQFF.

Notes on this clonotype: No conserved phenylalanine or tryptophan is present at the end of the CDR3, so a read error is the likely explanation. The DNA is omitted, as the CDR3 cannot be located on it reliably, and the CDR3 follows TCRdb's listing. The chain carries TRBV6-5 and TRBJ1-2; TRBD1, the table's D call, was not compared with the DNA. The CDR3 is 13 residues long, counting both termini. Germline loops: CDR1 MNHEY, CDR2 SVGAGI. This chain's CDR3 is CASSYTGNYGYTV.

The table lists this clonotype with many counts. CDR3: CASSSARGGGTGELFF. The CDR3 DNA is TGTGCCAGCAGCTCAGCCCGGGGGGGCGGCACCGGGGAGCTGTTTTTT. This rearrangement joins TRBV11-3 to TRBJ2-2; 8 bases line up with TRBD2. V was pared by 4 bases and J by 4 bases, with 8 bases of the junction left unmatched. CDR3 size: 16 residues. Germline V CDR1 and CDR2: SGHNT, YENEEA.

V gene TRBV2 combines with J gene TRBJ1-5; D may be TRBD1 (6 bases). The V and J ends lost 8 bases and 10 bases respectively, with 30 bases between them. Germline CDR1 SNHLY, CDR2 FYNNEI. The CDR3 runs 17 residues. The CDR3 nucleotides read TGTGCCAGCCGGACCTCTCTCAGGGGCGGAGGGCTATGTCCCCAGCATTTT. As protein: CASRTSLRGGGLCPQHF. The full variable domain, in which reference TRBV2 and TRBJ1-5 provide the parts outside the CDR3, is EPEVTQTPSHQVTQMGQEVILRCVPISNHLYFYWYRQILGQKVEFLVSFYNNEISEKSEIFDDQFSVERPDGSNFTLKIRSTKLEDSAMYFCASRTSLRGGGLCPQHFGDGTRLSIL.

This clonotype was picked up many times. V is TRBV20-1 and J is TRBJ1-4; 7 bases fit TRBD1. There are 14 residues in the CDR3. After removal of 4 bases from V and 3 bases from J, the junction contained 5 bases not matched to a gene. The germline V gene encodes CDR1 DFQATT and CDR2 SNEGSKA (reference sequence). Here the CDR3 DNA reads TGCAGTGCTATCCGGGACAGCGCTAATGAAAAACTGTTTTTT. Protein product: CSAIRDSANEKLFF.

This clonotype was observed at least ten times. This chain uses TRBV9 with TRBJ1-6; D is possibly TRBD1 (5 bases). Looked up from germline, CDR1 is SGDLS and CDR2 is YYNGEE. Trimming took off 0 bases at V and 0 bases at J, with 10 bases between the two ends. The CDR3 contains 17 residues. Written as DNA, the CDR3 is TGTGCCAGCAGCGTAGGGGGGGTAGGCTCCTATAATTCACCCCTCCACTTT. It yields the protein CASSVGGVGSYNSPLHF.

This clonotype has ten or more counts. The gene calls are TRBV15 and TRBJ2-1, with 10 bases fitting TRBD2. The V segment lost 1 base and the J segment 7 bases; nucleotides outside the gene matches: 4. The germline V gene has CDR1 LNHNV and CDR2 YYDKDF (reference sequence). The length of the CDR3 is 15 residues. CDR3 coding DNA: TGTGCCACCAGCAGAGTTAGTAGCGGGGGGAATGAGCAGTTCTTC. Protein sequence: CATSRVSSGGNEQFF.

The chain couples TRBV20-1 to TRBJ1-4; weak D call: TRBD1 (6 bases). The germline V and J ends were trimmed by 5 bases and 7 bases, with 17 bases remaining between them. This CDR3 spans 14 amino acids. Germline CDR1 and CDR2: DFQATT and SNEGSKA (reference sequence). The CDR3 sequence is CSAPRTAQLEKLFF. For the CDR3, the DNA is TGCAGTGCTCCACGGACAGCTCAACTTGAAAAACTGTTTTTT.

In this sample, this clonotype turned up many times. The gene calls are TRBV10-3 and TRBJ1-2, with 10 nucleotides matching TRBD1. The V gene's germline CDR1 is ENHRY and CDR2 SYGVKD. J was trimmed by 6 bases and V by 6 bases; bases with no gene match: 7. The CDR3 extends over 14 amino acids. CDR3 coding DNA: TGTGCCATCAGAGCCGGGACAGGGGATAATGGCTACACCTTC. It encodes CAIRAGTGDNGYTF.

This clonotype appeared many times. V gene TRBV20-1 combines with J gene TRBJ2-3, with 7 bases matching TRBD2. Per the germline V gene, CDR1 is DFQATT and CDR2 is SNEGSKA (reference sequence). J gave up 1 base and V 5 bases, and 9 bases lay outside the gene matches. This CDR3 is 15 amino acids long. The CDR3 sequence is CSAERVGGGTDTQYF. In nucleotides, the CDR3 is TGCAGTGCTGAACGAGTGGGGGGGGGCACAGATACGCAGTATTTT.

This clonotype was observed many times. CDR3: CASSRGTENYGYTF. DNA of the CDR3: TGTGCCAGCAGCCGCGGGACTGAGAACTATGGCTACACCTTC. This sequence joins TRBV3-1 and TRBJ1-2, with a weak D call TRBD1 (5 bases). Germline V lookup: CDR1 LGHDT, CDR2 YNNKEL (reference sequence). There are 14 residues in the CDR3. Trimming cost V 4 bases and J 2 bases, with 11 bases left between them.

This clonotype was counted ten times or more. The chain uses TRBV6-6 and TRBJ2-2; 11 bases align to TRBD1. Germline CDR1 MNHNY, CDR2 SVGAGI (reference sequence). This CDR3 has 14 residues. J gave up 4 bases and V 6 bases, and 1 base lay outside the gene matches. The CDR3 DNA reads TGTGCCAGCAGGGGGACAGGGGGCACCGGGGAGCTGTTTTTT. Residues: CASRGTGGTGELFF.

The rearrangement links TRBV29-1 to TRBJ1-1; D gene uncertain. The V end lost 6 bases, the J end lost 6 bases, and 8 bases lay between the germline ends. The CDR3 spans 10 residues. Germline V gene lookup returns CDR1 SQVTM and CDR2 ANQGSEA. The CDR3 loop reads CSVPGAEAFF. The CDR3 DNA follows: TGCAGCGTACCCGGGGCTGAAGCTTTCTTT.

V is TRBV15 and J is TRBJ2-3; 8 nucleotides align to TRBD2. Per germline, CDR1 LNHNV and CDR2 YYDKDF (reference sequence). J was trimmed by 1 base and V by 0 bases; bases with no gene match: 15. The CDR3 runs 20 residues. CDR3 DNA: TGTGCCACCAGCAGAGAGAGCAGTCACATCGCGGGGGGTCGCACAGATACGCAGTATTTT. It specifies CATSRESSHIAGGRTDTQYF.

About this clonotype: A read error may be the cause here, since a much bigger clone is one base away. This chain uses TRBV5-1 with TRBJ2-1; 9 bases are a match to TRBD1. Germline-derived CDR1 and CDR2 are SGHRS and YFSETQ. The CDR3 has 14 amino acids. CDR3 loop: CVSRIQGAGNEQFF. The CDR3 DNA reads TGCGTCAGCAGAATACAGGGGGCCGGCAATGAGCAGTTCTTC.

This clonotype was observed many times. The CDR3 nucleotides read TGTGCCAGCAGCTTGCAGGTTCGGGAGACCCAGTACTTC. Translation gives CASSLQVRETQYF. The chain combines TRBV11-2 with TRBJ2-5; D is unclear. CDR1 and CDR2 from the germline V gene are SGHAT and FQNNGV. The CDR3 sequence is 13 residues long. Between the trimmed V and J ends, which lost 3 bases and 5 bases, there was a span of 10 bases.

This clonotype was recorded many times. The gene calls are TRBV11-3 and TRBJ2-5; D possibly corresponds to TRBD1 (5 bases). Germline lookup yields CDR1 SGHNT and CDR2 YENEEA. CDR3 length: 14 amino acids. V lost 3 bases and J lost 5, with 13 bases in between. The CDR3 loop reads CASSFWQGDETQYF. The DNA for the CDR3 is TGTGCCAGCAGCTTCTGGCAGGGCGACGAGACCCAGTACTTC. Full variable domain (outside the CDR3, taken from reference TRBV11-3 and TRBJ2-5): EAGVVQSPRYKIIEKKQPVAFWCNPISGHNTLYWYLQNLGQGPELLIRYENEEAVDDSQLPKDRFSAERLKGVDSTLKIQPAELGDSAVYLCASSFWQGDETQYFGPGTRLLVL.

This clonotype was counted ten times or more. J is TRBJ1-4 and V is TRBV7-9; possible D gene TRBD1, 5 bases. The CDR3 is made up of 15 amino acids. The V gene lost 1 base and the J gene lost 5 bases, with 11 bases spanning the gap. Per the germline V gene, CDR1 is SEHNR and CDR2 is FQNEAQ (reference sequence). DNA for the CDR3: TGTGCCAGCAGCTTAGGGGGACGGAACAATGAAAAACTGTTTTTT. It encodes CASSLGGRNNEKLFF.

The chain uses TRBV5-1 and TRBJ2-1; 10 nucleotides agree with TRBD2. The CDR3 spans 14 residues. Unmatched junction bases numbered 4, after V lost 3 bases and J lost 7 bases. Germline CDR1 SGHRS, CDR2 YFSETQ. CDR3 in amino acids: CASSSAGGKNEQFF. DNA of the CDR3: TGCGCCAGCAGCTCAGCGGGAGGGAAGAATGAGCAGTTCTTC.

The CDR3 spells CSAREAGRNPSYNSPLHF. Here the CDR3 DNA reads TGCAGTGCTAGAGAGGCAGGGCGGAACCCCTCCTATAATTCACCCCTCCACTTT. The chain links TRBV20-1 to TRBJ1-6; TRBD1 is a possible D gene (5 bases). Trimming pared 0 bases from V and 0 bases from J, leaving 15 bases between. CDR1 and CDR2 (germline): DFQATT, SNEGSKA (reference sequence). The CDR3 length is 18 residues.

This clonotype has ten or more counts. The chain couples TRBV2 to TRBJ2-2; TRBD2 aligns across 10 bases. The CDR3 totals 14 residues. Germline assignment: CDR1 SNHLY and CDR2 FYNNEI. V dropped 7 bases and J dropped 4; count of bases not matched to a gene: 3. The CDR3: CASKAGGRTGELFF. The DNA of the CDR3 is TGTGCCAGCAAAGCGGGGGGGCGCACCGGGGAGCTGTTTTTT.

Remarks on this clonotype: The junction departs from germline at one end; a sequencing error may be responsible. The CDR3 sequence is CTSSFLGNEQLF. The CDR3 bases are TGTACCAGCAGTTTTCTGGGGAATGAGCAGCTCTTC. This rearrangement joins TRBV27 to TRBJ2-1; D unresolved. Per the germline V gene, CDR1 is MNHEY and CDR2 is SMNVEV (reference sequence). CDR3 size: 12 residues.